A single sample is the source of the 9 T cell receptor beta chains below, sequenced in a study of blood T cell repertoires in COVID-19. Profiled with immunoSEQ multiplex PCR; TCRdb holds only in-frame clones, not every one. The sample records a few hundred thousand clones, 70% to 90% being singletons. Sequencing input: peripheral blood. The source of these receptors is a man between 18 and 35 years old with active or convalescent COVID-19.

This rearrangement joins TRBV2 to TRBJ1-4, with D maybe TRBD1 (6 bases). This CDR3 is 12 amino acids long. V shed 6 bases and J shed 8 bases, with 10 bases lying between them. In germline, CDR1 is SNHLY, CDR2 FYNNEI. Written as DNA, the CDR3 is TGTGCCAGCAGGGTTGACAGGGAAAAACTGTTTTTT. Translated, it gives CASRVDREKLFF.

The chain is built from TRBV14 and TRBJ1-2, with D tentatively TRBD1 (6 bases). V was cut by 4 bases and J by 2 bases, with 11 bases left in between. The germline gives CDR1 SGHDN, CDR2 FVKESK. This CDR3 comprises 14 residues. CDR3 sequence reads: CASSRDTKNYGYTF. Written as DNA, the CDR3 is TGTGCCAGCAGCCGGGACACGAAAAACTATGGCTACACCTTC.

The V call is TRBV11-3, the J call TRBJ2-7, with a weak D call TRBD2 (6 bases). This CDR3 region has 16 residues. Trimming took 0 bases from V and 4 from J, leaving 16 bases between them. Looked up from germline, CDR1 is SGHNT and CDR2 is YENEEA. CDR3 in amino acids: CASSLDVGAGLYEQYF. The CDR3 DNA is TGTGCCAGCAGCTTAGATGTAGGAGCGGGTCTTTACGAGCAGTACTTC. Full variable domain (remainder filled in from reference TRBV11-3 and TRBJ2-7): EAGVVQSPRYKIIEKKQPVAFWCNPISGHNTLYWYLQNLGQGPELLIRYENEEAVDDSQLPKDRFSAERLKGVDSTLKIQPAELGDSAVYLCASSLDVGAGLYEQYFGPGTRLTVT.

As regards this clone: The junction departs from the called germline gene at one end, perhaps through a read error. The chain is built from TRBV2 and TRBJ1-2; D not certain. CDR1 and CDR2 from the germline V gene are SNHLY and FYNNEI. The CDR3 totals 13 residues. CDR3 sequence: CASSLSEGYGYIF. The CDR3 nucleotides are TGTGCCAGCAGCCTCTCCGAGGGCTATGGCTACATCTTC.

The chain couples TRBV28 to TRBJ2-7; tentatively, D is TRBD1 (6 bases). The length of the CDR3 is 15 residues. The germline CDR1 and CDR2 sequences are MDHEN and SYDVKM. Trimming took 6 bases from V and 6 from J, leaving 21 bases between them. The CDR3 DNA reads as TGTGCCAGCAGACGCAGGGGCCGGACCTCCCTCGAGCAGTACTTC. This sequence encodes CASRRRGRTSLEQYF. The full variable domain, in which reference TRBV28 and TRBJ2-7 provide the parts outside the CDR3, is DVKVTQSSRYLVKRTGEKVFLECVQDMDHENMFWYRQDPGLGLRLIYFSYDVKMKEKGDIPEGYSVSREKKERFSLILESASTNQTSMYLCASRRRGRTSLEQYFGPGTRLTVT.

V and J are TRBV9 and TRBJ1-1; D possibly corresponds to TRBD1 (5 bases). V was clipped by 3 bases and J by 10 bases, with 16 bases between them. The CDR3 has 13 amino acids. The germline V gene has CDR1 SGDLS and CDR2 YYNGEE. The CDR3 protein is CASSAYPGQAAFF. The CDR3 nucleotides are TGTGCCAGCAGCGCCTACCCAGGGCAGGCAGCTTTCTTT.

This clone was seen only once. Compared with germline, one end of the junction differs, possibly owing to a read error. The V and J genes are TRBV7-7 and TRBJ2-3; the D gene is possibly TRBD2 (6 bases). Per the germline V gene, CDR1 is SSHAT and CDR2 is FNYEAQ (reference sequence). CDR3 length equals 14 residues. CDR3 nucleotides: TGTGCTAGCAGCTCGGGACTGGGCACAGATACGCAGTATTTT. Encoded protein: CASSSGLGTDTQYF.

This clone occurred a few times. This chain connects TRBV20-1 to TRBJ1-2, with D uncertain. Germline CDR1 DFQATT, CDR2 SNEGSKA (reference sequence). The CDR3 runs 11 residues. V was clipped by 3 bases and J by 7 bases, with 9 bases between them. CDR3 bases: TGCAGTGCTAGCCAGGAGGCTGGCTACACCTTC. This gives the protein CSASQEAGYTF.

The V gene is TRBV30, the J gene TRBJ2-7, with TRBD1 matching 9 bases. Germline CDR1 reads GTSNPN; CDR2 reads SVGIG (reference sequence). The V gene end was trimmed by 8 bases and the J gene end by 2 bases; junction bases not matched to a gene: 7. The CDR3 totals 13 residues. CDR3 DNA: TGTGCCGGGGCAGGGACAGGGACCTACGAGCAGTACTTC. It codes for CAGAGTGTYEQYF.